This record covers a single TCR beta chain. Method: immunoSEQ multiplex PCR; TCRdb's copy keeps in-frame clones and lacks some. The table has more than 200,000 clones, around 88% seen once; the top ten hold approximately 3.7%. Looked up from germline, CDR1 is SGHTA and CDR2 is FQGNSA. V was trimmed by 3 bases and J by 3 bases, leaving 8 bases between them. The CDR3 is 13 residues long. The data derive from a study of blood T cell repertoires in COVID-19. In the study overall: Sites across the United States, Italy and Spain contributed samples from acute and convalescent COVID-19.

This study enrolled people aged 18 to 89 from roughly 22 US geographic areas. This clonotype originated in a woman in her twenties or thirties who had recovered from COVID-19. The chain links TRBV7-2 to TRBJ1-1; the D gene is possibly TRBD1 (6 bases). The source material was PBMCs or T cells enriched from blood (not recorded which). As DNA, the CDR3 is TGTGCCAGCAGCTTTTCAGGGGACACTGAAGCTTTCTTT. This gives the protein CASSFSGDTEAFF.